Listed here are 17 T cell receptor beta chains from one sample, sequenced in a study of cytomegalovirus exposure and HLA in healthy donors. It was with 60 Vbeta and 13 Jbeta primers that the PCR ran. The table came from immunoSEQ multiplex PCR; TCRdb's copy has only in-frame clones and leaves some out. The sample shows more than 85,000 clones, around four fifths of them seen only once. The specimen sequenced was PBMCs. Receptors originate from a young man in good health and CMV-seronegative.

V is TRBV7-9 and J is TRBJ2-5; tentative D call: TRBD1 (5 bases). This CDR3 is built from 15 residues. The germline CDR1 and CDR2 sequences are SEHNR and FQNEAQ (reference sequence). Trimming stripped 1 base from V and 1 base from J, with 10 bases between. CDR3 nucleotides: TGTGCCAGCAGCTTAGTCGGGCAGGGCCAAGAGACCCAGTACTTC. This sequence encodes CASSLVGQGQETQYF.

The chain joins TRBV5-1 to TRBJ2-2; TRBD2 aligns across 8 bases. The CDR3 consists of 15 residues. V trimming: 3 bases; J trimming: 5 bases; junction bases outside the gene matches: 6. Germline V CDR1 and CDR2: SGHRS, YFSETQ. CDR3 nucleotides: TGCGCCAGCAGCTGGGGGGGACTAGAAACCGGGGAGCTGTTTTTT. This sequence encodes CASSWGGLETGELFF.

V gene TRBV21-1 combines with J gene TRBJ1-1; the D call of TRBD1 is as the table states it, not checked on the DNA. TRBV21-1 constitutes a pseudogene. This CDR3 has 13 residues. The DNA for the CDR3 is TGTGCCAGCAGCAGTTTAGGGGCCGCTGAAGCTTTCTTT. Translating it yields CASSSLGAAEAFF.

CDR3 sequence (DNA): TGTGCCAGCAGCTCACCGACTAGCGGGAGGGGTGAGCAGTTCTTC. Its protein product is CASSSPTSGRGEQFF. The J gene is TRBJ2-1, the V gene TRBV9; 14 nucleotides match TRBD2. In germline, CDR1 is SGDLS, CDR2 YYNGEE. The CDR3 runs to 15 residues. The J segment lost 9 bases and the V segment lost 4 bases, leaving 6 bases of the junction unmatched. Supplemented by reference TRBV9 and TRBJ2-1, the full variable domain reads DSGVTQTPKHLITATGQRVTLRCSPRSGDLSVYWYQQSLDQGLQFLIQYYNGEERAKGNILERFSAQQFPDLHSELNLSSLELGDSALYFCASSSPTSGRGEQFFGPGTRLTVL.

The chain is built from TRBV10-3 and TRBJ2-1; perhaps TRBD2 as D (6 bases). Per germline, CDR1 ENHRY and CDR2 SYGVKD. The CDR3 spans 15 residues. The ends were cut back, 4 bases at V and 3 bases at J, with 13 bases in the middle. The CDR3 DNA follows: TGTGCCATCAGTGCCATCCAGACTAGCTACAATGAGCAGTTCTTC. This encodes CAISAIQTSYNEQFF.

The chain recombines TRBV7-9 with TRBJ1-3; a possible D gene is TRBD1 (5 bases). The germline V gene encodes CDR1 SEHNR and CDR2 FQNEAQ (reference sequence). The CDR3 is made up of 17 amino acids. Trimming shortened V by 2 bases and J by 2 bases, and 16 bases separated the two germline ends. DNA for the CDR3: TGTGCCAGCAGCTTACCCCCCGGCAGGGAGGCTGGAAACACCATATATTTT. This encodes CASSLPPGREAGNTIYF.

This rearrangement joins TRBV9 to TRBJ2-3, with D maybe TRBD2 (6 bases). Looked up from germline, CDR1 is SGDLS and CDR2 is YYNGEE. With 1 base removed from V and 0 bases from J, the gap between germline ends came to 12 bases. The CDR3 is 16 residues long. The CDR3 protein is CASSVNREYSTDTQYF. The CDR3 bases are TGTGCCAGCAGCGTAAACCGGGAGTATAGCACAGATACGCAGTATTTT.

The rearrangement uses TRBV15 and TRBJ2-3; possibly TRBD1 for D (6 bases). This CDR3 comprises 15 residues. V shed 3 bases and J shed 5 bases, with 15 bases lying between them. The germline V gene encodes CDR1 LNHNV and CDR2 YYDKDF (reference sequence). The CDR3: CATSRDGQNLDTQYF. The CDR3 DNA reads TGTGCCACCAGCAGGGACGGACAGAATCTAGATACGCAGTATTTT.

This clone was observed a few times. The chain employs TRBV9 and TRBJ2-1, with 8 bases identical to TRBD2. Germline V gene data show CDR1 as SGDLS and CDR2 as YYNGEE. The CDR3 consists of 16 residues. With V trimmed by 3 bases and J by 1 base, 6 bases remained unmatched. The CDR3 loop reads CASSARSGSSYNEQFF. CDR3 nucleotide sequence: TGTGCCAGCAGCGCCCGGAGCGGGAGTTCCTACAATGAGCAGTTCTTC.

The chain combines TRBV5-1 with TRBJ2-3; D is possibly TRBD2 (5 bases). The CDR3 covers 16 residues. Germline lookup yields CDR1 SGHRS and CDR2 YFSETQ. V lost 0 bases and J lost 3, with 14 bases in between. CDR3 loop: CASSLDSSLATDTQYF. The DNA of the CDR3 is TGCGCCAGCAGCTTGGACTCCTCCCTAGCTACAGATACGCAGTATTTT.

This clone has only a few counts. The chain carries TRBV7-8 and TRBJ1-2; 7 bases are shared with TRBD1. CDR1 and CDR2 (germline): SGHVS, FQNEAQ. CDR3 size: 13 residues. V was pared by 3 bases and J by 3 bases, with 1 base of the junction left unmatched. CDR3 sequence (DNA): TGTGCCAGCAGCTTCACAGGGGACTATGGCTACACCTTC. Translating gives CASSFTGDYGYTF.

CDR3 loop: CASSLRTGYKNIQYF. CDR3 DNA: TGTGCCAGCAGCTTAAGGACAGGATACAAAAACATTCAGTACTTC. The J gene is TRBJ2-4, the V gene TRBV11-3; TRBD1 aligns across 7 bases. Germline V CDR1 and CDR2: SGHNT, YENEEA. V shed 2 bases and J 3 bases; nucleotides not matched to a gene: 4. The length of the CDR3 is 15 residues.

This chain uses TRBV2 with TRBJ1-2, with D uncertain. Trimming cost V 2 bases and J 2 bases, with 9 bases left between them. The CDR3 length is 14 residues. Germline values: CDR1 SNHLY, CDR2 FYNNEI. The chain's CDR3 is CASSEQAVNYGYTF. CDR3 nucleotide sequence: TGTGCCAGCAGTGAACAGGCCGTCAACTATGGCTACACCTTC.

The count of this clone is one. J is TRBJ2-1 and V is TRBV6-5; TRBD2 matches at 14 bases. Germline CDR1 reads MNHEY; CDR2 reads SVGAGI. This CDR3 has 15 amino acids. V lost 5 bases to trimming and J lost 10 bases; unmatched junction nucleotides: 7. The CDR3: CASSRLAGGPGEQFF. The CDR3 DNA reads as TGTGCCAGCAGTAGACTAGCGGGAGGGCCAGGCGAGCAGTTCTTC.

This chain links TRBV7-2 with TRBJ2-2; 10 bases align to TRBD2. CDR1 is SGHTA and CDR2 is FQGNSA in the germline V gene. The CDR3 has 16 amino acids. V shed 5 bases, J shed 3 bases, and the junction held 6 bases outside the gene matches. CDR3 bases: TGTGCCAGCAGCACAATAGCGGGGGGCCACACCGGGGAGCTGTTTTTT. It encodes CASSTIAGGHTGELFF.

The CDR3 spells CASSYTGGVETQYF. In DNA form, the CDR3 reads TGTGCCAGCAGCTACACAGGGGGGGTAGAGACCCAGTACTTC. The chain is built from TRBV5-8 and TRBJ2-5, with D possibly TRBD1 on 8 matching bases. The CDR3 is 14 amino acids. V shed 3 bases and J shed 4 bases, with 13 bases lying between them. CDR1 SGHTS and CDR2 YDEGEE come from the germline V gene.

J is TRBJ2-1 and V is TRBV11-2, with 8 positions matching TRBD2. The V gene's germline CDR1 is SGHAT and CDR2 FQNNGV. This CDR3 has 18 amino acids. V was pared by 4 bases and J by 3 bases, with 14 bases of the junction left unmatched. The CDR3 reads CASSSDGSGTRFYNEQFF. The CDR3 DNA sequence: TGTGCCAGCAGCTCGGACGGCTCCGGGACTAGATTCTACAATGAGCAGTTCTTC.